The next 22 T cell receptor beta chains were all read from a single sample in a study of blood T cell repertoires in COVID-19. TCRdb's copy holds only in-frame clones and misses some; the assay was immunoSEQ multiplex PCR. The sample includes over 200,000 clones, more than 65% of them seen just once. Sequenced input: peripheral blood. Source of these receptors: a man between 50 and 59 years old with active or convalescent COVID-19.

The rearrangement joins TRBV19 to TRBJ2-1; D is perhaps TRBD1 (6 bases). Germline CDR1 is LNHDA and CDR2 is SQIVND (reference sequence). CDR3 length: 13 residues. The germline V and J ends were trimmed by 6 bases and 4 bases, with 10 bases remaining between them. DNA for the CDR3: TGTGCCAGTAGCAAGGACAGTTACAATGAGCAGTTCTTC. This codes for CASSKDSYNEQFF.

The chain uses TRBV14 and TRBJ1-1, with 7 bases lining up with TRBD1. CDR3 length: 13 amino acids. The V segment lost 4 bases and the J segment 11 bases; nucleotides outside the gene matches: 10. Germline CDR1 reads SGHDN; CDR2 reads FVKESK. CDR3 in DNA: TGTGCCAGCAGCCGTCGGGACAGCCCGGGGGCTTTCTTT. This sequence encodes CASSRRDSPGAFF.

The count of this clone is one. The rearrangement joins TRBV9 to TRBJ2-6; 14 nucleotides line up with TRBD2. The germline CDR1 and CDR2 sequences are SGDLS and YYNGEE. This CDR3 spans 18 amino acids. Unmatched junction bases numbered 2, after V lost 2 bases and J lost 1 base. CDR3 DNA sequence: TGTGCCAGCAGCGTGACTAGCGGGGGGGCTTCTGGGGCCAACGTCCTGACTTTC. Translating it yields CASSVTSGGASGANVLTF.

This clone was seen more than once but under ten times. V and J are TRBV28 and TRBJ2-7; D ambiguous. V lost 6 bases, J lost 2 bases, and 17 bases lay in between. The CDR3 is 15 residues long. Germline loops: CDR1 MDHEN, CDR2 SYDVKM. CDR3 sequence: CASRPAGVLPYEQYF. CDR3 in DNA: TGTGCCAGCAGACCTGCCGGAGTTCTCCCCTACGAGCAGTACTTC.

The rearrangement joins TRBV5-1 to TRBJ1-1, with TRBD1 matching over 7 bases. CDR3 length: 14 residues. V lost 5 bases and J lost 1; bases outside the gene matches: 5. Germline-derived CDR1 and CDR2 are SGHRS and YFSETQ. The CDR3 sequence: CASRATGPNTEAFF. In nucleotides, the CDR3 is TGCGCCAGCAGAGCGACAGGGCCGAACACTGAAGCTTTCTTT. Based on the CDR3 plus reference TRBV5-1 and TRBJ1-1, the full variable domain is KAGVTQTPRYLIKTRGQQVTLSCSPISGHRSVSWYQQTPGQGLQFLFEYFSETQRNKGNFPGRFSGRQFSNSRSEMNVSTLELGDSALYLCASRATGPNTEAFFGQGTRLTVV.

The rearrangement uses TRBV29-1 and TRBJ1-4; perhaps TRBD1 as D (5 bases). Germline-derived CDR1 and CDR2 are SQVTM and ANQGSEA. The CDR3 sequence is 12 residues long. V dropped 6 bases and J dropped 5 bases, with 10 bases sitting between them. For the CDR3, the DNA is TGCAGCGTCACTGACAGAAATGAAAAACTGTTTTTT. This encodes CSVTDRNEKLFF. The variable domain in full, with the rest retrieved from reference TRBV29-1 and TRBJ1-4, is SAVISQKPSRDICQRGTSLTIQCQVDSQVTMMFWYRQQPGQSLTLIATANQGSEATYESGFVIDKFPISRPNLTFSTLTVSNMSPEDSSIYLCSVTDRNEKLFFGSGTQLSVL.

This clone was counted only a few times. V and J are TRBV5-1 and TRBJ2-1, with D perhaps matching TRBD1 (7 bases). Deletions cut 0 bases from V and 11 bases from J, with 12 bases between. The length of the CDR3 is 13 residues. The germline gives CDR1 SGHRS, CDR2 YFSETQ. The CDR3 loop is CASSLVQGGQQFF. DNA of the CDR3: TGCGCCAGCAGCTTGGTGCAGGGGGGTCAGCAGTTCTTC.

This clone has only one observation. V is TRBV5-6 and J is TRBJ2-5, with TRBD1 matching over 7 bases. Germline V gene data show CDR1 as SGHDT and CDR2 as YYEEEE. The V gene end was trimmed by 4 bases and the J gene end by 5 bases; junction bases not matched to a gene: 11. The CDR3 has 15 amino acids. CDR3 sequence: CASSPRDSLGETQYF. In DNA form, the CDR3 reads TGTGCCAGCAGCCCAAGGGACAGTCTAGGGGAGACCCAGTACTTC.

This clone was picked up one time. CDR3 nucleotides: TGTGCCTGGAAGCCCCTGTACAATGAGCAGTTCTTC. Encoded protein: CAWKPLYNEQFF. This chain uses TRBV30 with TRBJ2-1; D not resolved. Between the trimmed V and J ends, which lost 4 bases and 4 bases, there was a span of 8 bases. Germline lookup yields CDR1 GTSNPN and CDR2 SVGIG (reference sequence). The CDR3 runs 12 residues.

The chain uses TRBV3-1 (or the pseudogene TRBV3-2) and TRBJ1-2; no definite D call. This CDR3 is 14 amino acids long. V lost 6 bases, J lost 2 bases, and 13 bases lay in between. The germline V gene has CDR1 LGHDT and CDR2 YNNKEL (reference sequence). The CDR3 nucleotides read TGTGCCAGCAGGCCACTAGGGCAGAACTATGGCTACACCTTC. Translating it yields CASRPLGQNYGYTF.

This chain joins TRBV6-5 and TRBJ2-7; 9 bases are a match to TRBD2. With V trimmed by 6 bases and J by 2 bases, 5 bases remained unmatched. Germline CDR1 reads MNHEY; CDR2 reads SVGAGI. The CDR3 is made up of 14 amino acids. CDR3 amino acids: CASSLAGPPYEQYF. The CDR3 nucleotides are TGTGCCAGCAGCCTAGCGGGGCCCCCCTACGAGCAGTACTTC.

The chain links TRBV5-3 to TRBJ1-1, with D perhaps matching TRBD1 (6 bases). TRBV5-3 is known as an ORF, though its function is uncertain. The length of the CDR3 is 14 residues. V was pared by 4 bases and J by 1 base, with 11 bases between. The CDR3 DNA sequence: TGTGCCAGAAGCCAAAAACAGGGGAACACTGAAGCTTTCTTT. Translated: CARSQKQGNTEAFF.

This rearrangement joins TRBV29-1 to TRBJ2-2, with D perhaps TRBD2 (6 bases). The CDR3 contains 14 residues. Germline V lookup: CDR1 SQVTM, CDR2 ANQGSEA. V lost 5 bases, J lost 5 bases, and 15 bases lay in between. CDR3 loop: CSVSKGRGTGELFF. CDR3 nucleotide sequence: TGCAGCGTTTCCAAGGGGCGGGGTACCGGGGAGCTGTTTTTT.

The chain has TRBV3-1 (or the pseudogene TRBV3-2) and TRBJ1-1, with TRBD1 as a possible D gene (6 bases). V lost 8 bases, J lost 1 base, and 26 bases lay in between. Looked up from germline, CDR1 is LGHDT and CDR2 is YNNKEL (reference sequence). The CDR3 is 18 amino acids. The CDR3 loop is CASRANTIWTDPNTEAFF. In DNA form, the CDR3 reads TGTGCCAGCCGAGCTAATACTATTTGGACAGACCCGAACACTGAAGCTTTCTTT.

J is TRBJ2-7 and V is TRBV20-1; 7 bases agree with TRBD1. V lost 5 bases to trimming and J lost 7 bases; unmatched junction nucleotides: 8. The CDR3 has 12 amino acids. The germline V gene encodes CDR1 DFQATT and CDR2 SNEGSKA (reference sequence). The CDR3 bases are TGCAGTGCTCGTGAACAGGGGACAGAGCAGTACTTC. Encoded protein: CSAREQGTEQYF.

This clone was detected once. The rearrangement joins TRBV5-6 to TRBJ2-3; TRBD1 might be the D (7 bases). From germline, CDR1 is SGHDT and CDR2 YYEEEE. The ends were cut back, 1 base at V and 7 bases at J, with 16 bases in the middle. This CDR3 has 15 residues. For the CDR3, the DNA is TGTGCCAGCAGCTTGTGGAGGGGGCACGAGAATACGCAGTATTTT. Translating gives CASSLWRGHENTQYF.

V usage is TRBV5-1 and J usage is TRBJ1-6; the D is unclear. The V gene's germline CDR1 is SGHRS and CDR2 YFSETQ. CDR3 length equals 15 residues. V lost 0 bases and J 8 bases, leaving 12 bases between the germline ends. DNA of the CDR3: TGCGCCAGCAGCTTGGCCGTGGCTCGGGATTCACCCCTCCACTTT. This sequence encodes CASSLAVARDSPLHF.

The chain recombines TRBV4-1 with TRBJ2-7, with 8 bases aligning to TRBD1. The CDR3 loop spans 14 amino acids. The ends lost 5 bases at V and 2 bases at J; junction bases unmatched: 5. Per the germline V gene, CDR1 is MGHRA and CDR2 is YSYEKL. In DNA, the CDR3 is TGCGCCAGCAGCTCGACAGGGGAACCCTACGAGCAGTACTTC. It encodes CASSSTGEPYEQYF.

This sequence joins TRBV5-5 and TRBJ2-7; D possibly corresponds to TRBD1 (8 bases). V was trimmed by 3 bases and J by 1 base, leaving 14 bases between them. Germline lookup yields CDR1 SGHKS and CDR2 YYEKEE (reference sequence). This CDR3 spans 15 amino acids. The DNA for the CDR3 is TGTGCCAGCAGCTCCGGACAGGGAGGGTCCTACGAGCAGTACTTC. Protein product: CASSSGQGGSYEQYF.

The rearrangement joins TRBV12-5 to TRBJ2-1; D gene uncertain. Trimming stripped 6 bases from V and 5 bases from J, with 11 bases between. The CDR3 totals 13 residues. The germline gives CDR1 LGHNT, CDR2 FRNRAP. In DNA form, the CDR3 reads TGTGCTAGTGGCGCTGACACAAACAATGAGCAGTTCTTC. This gives the protein CASGADTNNEQFF.

This rearrangement joins TRBV7-8 to TRBJ2-5, with 8 bases that match TRBD1. Germline V gene lookup returns CDR1 SGHVS and CDR2 FQNEAQ. Trimming removed 4 bases from V and 5 bases from J; junction bases left unmatched: 6. There are 14 residues in the CDR3. The CDR3 sequence is CASSSGQGGETQYF. The DNA for the CDR3 is TGTGCCAGCAGCTCCGGACAGGGTGGTGAGACCCAGTACTTC.

This chain links TRBV6-2 or TRBV6-3 with TRBJ1-2; D is perhaps TRBD1 (5 bases). V lost 5 bases and J lost 7, with 29 bases in between. The CDR3 loop spans 18 amino acids. The germline V gene has CDR1 MNHEY and CDR2 SVGEGT. The CDR3 sequence: CASSNLRQQNSARIGYTF. Here the CDR3 DNA reads TGTGCCAGCAGTAATCTCAGACAGCAAAACAGTGCCAGGATTGGCTACACCTTC.